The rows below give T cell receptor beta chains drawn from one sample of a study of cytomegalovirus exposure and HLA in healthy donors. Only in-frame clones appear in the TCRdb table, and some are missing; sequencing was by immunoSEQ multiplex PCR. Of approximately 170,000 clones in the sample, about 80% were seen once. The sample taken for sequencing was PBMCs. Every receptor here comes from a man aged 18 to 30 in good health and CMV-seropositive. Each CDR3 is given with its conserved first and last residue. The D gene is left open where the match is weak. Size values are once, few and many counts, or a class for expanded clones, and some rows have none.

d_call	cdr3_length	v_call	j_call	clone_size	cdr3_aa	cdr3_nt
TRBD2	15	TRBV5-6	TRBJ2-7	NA	CASSLLWTSPHEQYF	TGTGCCAGCAGCTTGCTGTGGACTAGCCCCCACGAGCAGTACTTC
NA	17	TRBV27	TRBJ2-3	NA	CASSLARGPLPTDTQYF	TGTGCCAGCAGTTTGGCCAGGGGTCCCTTACCCACAGATACGCAGTATTTT
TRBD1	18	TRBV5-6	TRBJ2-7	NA	CASSGDRGSSVDSYEQYF	TGTGCCAGCAGCGGAGACAGGGGCTCCTCCGTCGACTCCTACGAGCAGTACTTC
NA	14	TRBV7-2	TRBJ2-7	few	CASSLLAAAYEQYF	TGTGCCAGCAGCTTATTAGCTGCTGCCTACGAGCAGTACTTC
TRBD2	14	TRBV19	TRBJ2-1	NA	CASSGRPSYNEQFF	TGTGCCAGTAGCGGGAGGCCATCCTACAATGAGCAGTTCTTC
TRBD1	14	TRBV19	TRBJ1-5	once	CASRQGSGNQPQHF	TGTGCCAGCAGACAGGGGTCGGGCAATCAGCCCCAGCATTTT
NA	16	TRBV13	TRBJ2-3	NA	CASSYPSGTSTDTQYF	TGTGCCAGCAGCTACCCGAGCGGGACAAGCACAGATACGCAGTATTTT
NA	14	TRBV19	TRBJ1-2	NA	CASSIEVEGHGYTF	TGTGCCAGTAGTATCGAGGTCGAGGGTCATGGCTACACCTTC
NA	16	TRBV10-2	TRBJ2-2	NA	CASSDWGGRLTGELFF	TGCGCCAGCAGTGATTGGGGGGGCCGTTTAACCGGGGAGCTGTTTTTT
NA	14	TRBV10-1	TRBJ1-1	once	CASSLYRDNTEAFF	TGCGCCAGCAGCCTATACCGGGATAACACTGAAGCTTTCTTT
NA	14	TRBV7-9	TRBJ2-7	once	CASSLRDFAYEQYF	TGTGCCAGCAGCTTAAGAGACTTTGCATACGAGCAGTACTTC
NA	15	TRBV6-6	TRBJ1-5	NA	CASSYSVTSNQPQHF	TGTGCCAGCAGTTACTCTGTGACAAGCAATCAGCCCCAGCATTTT
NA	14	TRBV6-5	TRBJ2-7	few	CASNLRTVPYEQYF	TGTGCCAGCAATCTCCGGACAGTACCCTACGAGCAGTACTTC
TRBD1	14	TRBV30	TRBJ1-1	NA	CAWNSGAGGTEAFF	TGTGCCTGGAATTCCGGGGCAGGGGGGACTGAAGCTTTCTTT
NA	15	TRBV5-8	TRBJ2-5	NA	CASSLTSGGKETQYF	TGTGCCAGCAGCTTAACTTCGGGCGGGAAAGAGACCCAGTACTTC
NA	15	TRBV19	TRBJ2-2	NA	CASKRYLSNTGELFF	TGTGCCAGTAAACGCTATCTATCGAACACCGGGGAGCTGTTTTTT
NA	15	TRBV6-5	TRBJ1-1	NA	CASSPLEAGTTEAFF	TGTGCCAGCAGCCCCCTGGAGGCGGGAACCACTGAAGCTTTCTTT
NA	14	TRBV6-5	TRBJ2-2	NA	CASSYSIGAGELFF	TGTGCCAGCAGTTACTCCATCGGGGCCGGGGAGCTGTTTTTT